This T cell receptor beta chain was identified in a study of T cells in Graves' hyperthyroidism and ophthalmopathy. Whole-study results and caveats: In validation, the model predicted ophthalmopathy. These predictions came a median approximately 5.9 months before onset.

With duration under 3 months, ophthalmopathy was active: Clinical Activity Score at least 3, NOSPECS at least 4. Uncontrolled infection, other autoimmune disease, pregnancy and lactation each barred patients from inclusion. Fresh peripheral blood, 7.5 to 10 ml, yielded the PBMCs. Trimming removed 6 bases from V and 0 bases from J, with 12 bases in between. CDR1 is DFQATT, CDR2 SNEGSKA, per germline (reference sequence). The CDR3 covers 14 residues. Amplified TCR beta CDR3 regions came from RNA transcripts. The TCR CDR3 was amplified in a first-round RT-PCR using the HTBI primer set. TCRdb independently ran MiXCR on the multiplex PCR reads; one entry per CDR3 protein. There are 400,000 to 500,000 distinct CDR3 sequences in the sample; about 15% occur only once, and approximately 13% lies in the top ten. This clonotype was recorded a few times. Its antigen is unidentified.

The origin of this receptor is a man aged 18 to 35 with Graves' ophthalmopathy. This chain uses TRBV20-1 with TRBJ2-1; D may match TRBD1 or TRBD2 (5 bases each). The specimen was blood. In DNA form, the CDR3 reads TGCAGTGCATCGGGGCCCGACTCCTACAATGAGCAGTTCTTC. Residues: CSASGPDSYNEQFF.